This TCR beta chain was captured in a study of blood T cell repertoires in COVID-19. At the level of the study: Both acute and convalescent COVID-19 samples were obtained from the United States, Italy and Spain.

As processed by the authors: The assay estimated nucleated cells by amplifying reference gene primers. Sequencing used immunoSEQ multiplex PCR; TCRdb keeps in-frame clones, though not all of them. That table furnishes V, J and clone size, whereas the DNA furnished D and trimming. The sample lists 250,000 to 350,000 clones, more than 80% seen once, with around 3% in the top ten. The CDR3 runs to 16 residues. Germline loops: CDR1 SGHAT, CDR2 FQDESV (reference sequence). Germline trimming cut 2 bases from V and 8 bases from J; bases unmatched to any gene: 10. The chain has TRBV11-1 and TRBJ2-1; TRBD2 matches 9 bases. The receptor was derived from a woman aged 25 to 39 with active or convalescent COVID-19. Sequencing was carried out using peripheral blood. Here the CDR3 DNA reads TGTGCCAGCAGCTTAAGGATAGCGGGGGTTGGGGATGAGCAGTTCTTC. Translation: CASSLRIAGVGDEQFF.